Presented here are 25 T cell receptor beta chains from one specimen sequenced in a study of T cells in Graves' hyperthyroidism and ophthalmopathy. Regions amplified from RNA transcripts were the TCR beta CDR3 regions. The study used the HTBI primer set for a first-round RT-PCR of the TCR CDR3. One entry per CDR3 protein results from TCRdb running MiXCR on the multiplex PCR reads. The data show over 250,000 distinct CDR3 sequences, roughly 20% seen once. The specimen was blood. These receptors were obtained from a man aged 25-40 years with Graves' ophthalmopathy.

This rearrangement joins TRBV24-1 to TRBJ2-3; 9 bases line up with TRBD1. Per germline, CDR1 KGHDR and CDR2 SFDVKD. This CDR3 is built from 15 residues. Trimming at V came to 3 bases and at J to 4 bases, leaving 4 bases not matched to a gene. CDR3 sequence: CATSDMDRGADTQYF. CDR3 nucleotide sequence: TGTGCCACCAGTGATATGGACAGGGGCGCAGATACGCAGTATTTT.

This chain joins TRBV7-2 and TRBJ2-5; 8 bases match TRBD2. The trim removed 5 bases at V and 5 bases at J, leaving 13 bases unmatched. Germline assignment: CDR1 SGHTA and CDR2 FQGNSA. This CDR3 has 16 residues. CDR3 bases: TGTGCCAGCAGCCTAGGGGGGAGCGGGAGAGGGGAGACCCAGTACTTC. It yields the protein CASSLGGSGRGETQYF. The complete variable domain, with remaining parts taken from reference TRBV7-2 and TRBJ2-5, reads GAGVSQSPSNKVTEKGKDVELRCDPISGHTALYWYRQSLGQGLEFLIYFQGNSAPDKSGLPSDRFSAERTGGSVSTLTIQRTQQEDSAVYLCASSLGGSGRGETQYFGPGTRLLVL.

This chain joins TRBV12-3 or TRBV12-4 and TRBJ2-5; 7 bases match TRBD1. This CDR3 has 15 residues. Trimming cost V 5 bases and J 1 base; bases outside gene matches: 7. The CDR3 here is CASSPPTGLQETQYF. CDR3 bases: TGTGCCAGCAGTCCGCCGACAGGGCTCCAAGAGACCCAGTACTTC.

The V gene is TRBV29-1, the J gene TRBJ2-7; 9 bases are a match to TRBD1. This CDR3 region has 13 residues. V dropped 4 bases and J dropped 3; count of bases not matched to a gene: 4. The V gene's germline CDR1 is SQVTM and CDR2 ANQGSEA. CDR3 sequence (DNA): TGCAGCGTTGGAGTGGGACAGGGCTACGAGCAGTACTTC. Amino acid sequence: CSVGVGQGYEQYF.

This chain uses TRBV15 with TRBJ2-1; unclear D gene. The CDR3 is 13 amino acids. Germline-derived CDR1 and CDR2 are LNHNV and YYDKDF (reference sequence). Trimming stripped 5 bases from V and 7 bases from J, with 12 bases between. CDR3: CATSLPDWNEQFF. For the CDR3, the DNA is TGTGCCACCAGCCTACCCGACTGGAATGAGCAGTTCTTC.

The J gene is TRBJ2-2, the V gene TRBV18, with D perhaps matching TRBD1 (7 bases). The V gene's germline CDR1 is KGHSH and CDR2 LQKENI. The CDR3 has 16 residues. Trimming removed 2 bases from V and 2 bases from J, with 12 bases in between. CDR3 amino acids: CASSPVQGGNTGELFF. The CDR3 region has the DNA TGTGCCAGCTCACCAGTCCAGGGGGGAAACACCGGGGAGCTGTTTTTT.

This clonotype was found many times. The chain combines TRBV5-1 with TRBJ2-1; TRBD1 matches at 7 bases. Trimming at V came to 4 bases and at J to 8 bases, leaving 12 bases not matched to a gene. Germline assignment: CDR1 SGHRS and CDR2 YFSETQ. The CDR3 contains 15 residues. CDR3 loop: CASSQGTVFADEQFF. In DNA form, the CDR3 reads TGCGCCAGCAGCCAAGGGACAGTTTTTGCGGATGAGCAGTTCTTC.

The chain is built from TRBV29-1 and TRBJ1-2; D might be TRBD1 (5 bases). Germline V lookup: CDR1 SQVTM, CDR2 ANQGSEA. There are 15 residues in the CDR3. Trimming shortened V by 4 bases and J by 4 bases, and 19 bases separated the two germline ends. This CDR3 reads CSVGAQGVASYGYTF. Here the CDR3 DNA reads TGCAGCGTTGGGGCGCAAGGGGTAGCCTCCTATGGCTACACCTTC.

This clonotype has just a few counts. The rearrangement joins TRBV6-1 to TRBJ1-2, with TRBD1 identical over 10 bases. CDR3 length: 15 residues. J was trimmed by 7 bases and V by 5 bases; bases with no gene match: 10. CDR1 is MNHNS and CDR2 is SASEGT in the germline V gene. The CDR3 nucleotides read TGTGCCAGCAGTTTCGCCCCCGGGACAGGGGCTGGCTACACCTTC. Residues: CASSFAPGTGAGYTF.

The CDR3 DNA reads as TGTGCCAGCTCACCACAGGCCCGCCGACACAATGAGCAGTTCTTC. It is translated as CASSPQARRHNEQFF. The gene calls are TRBV18 and TRBJ2-1; D is uncertain. Per germline, CDR1 KGHSH and CDR2 LQKENI. The CDR3 loop spans 15 amino acids. V lost 1 base, J lost 5 bases, and 12 bases lay in between. The full variable domain, its missing parts supplied by reference TRBV18 and TRBJ2-1, is NAGVMQNPRHLVRRRGQEARLRCSPMKGHSHVYWYRQLPEEGLKFMVYLQKENIIDESGMPKERFSAEFPKEGPSILRIQQVVRGDSAAYFCASSPQARRHNEQFFGPGTRLTVL.

This clonotype has a count of ten or more. The CDR3 reads CASSLHTGAQFF. For the CDR3, the DNA is TGTGCCAGCAGCCTCCATACAGGGGCGCAGTTCTTC. J is TRBJ2-1 and V is TRBV5-5; 7 bases are a match to TRBD1. V shed 4 bases, J shed 12 bases, and the junction held 7 bases outside the gene matches. Germline V gene data show CDR1 as SGHKS and CDR2 as YYEKEE (reference sequence). This CDR3 has 12 residues.

The V gene is TRBV14, the J gene TRBJ2-7; TRBD2 aligns across 13 bases. Per germline, CDR1 SGHDN and CDR2 FVKESK. Germline trimming cut 4 bases from V and 7 bases from J; bases unmatched to any gene: 10. This CDR3 has 16 amino acids. The DNA for the CDR3 is TGTGCCAGCAGCCTCGGAAGACTAGCGGGAGGCGGGGAGCAGTACTTC. Translation: CASSLGRLAGGGEQYF.

Comments on this clonotype: The limits of the CDR3 on the DNA are not certain, so only TCRdb's listed CDR3 is given. This rearrangement joins TRBV12-3 or TRBV12-4 to TRBJ2-7. A total of 15 residues make up the CDR3, ends included. CDR3: CASSLASSGLFWQYF.

This clonotype was seen a few times. This rearrangement joins TRBV5-1 to TRBJ2-7; D is undetermined. Germline V gene sequence: CDR1 SGHRS, CDR2 YFSETQ. The CDR3 totals 12 residues. The ends were cut back, 4 bases at V and 2 bases at J, with 7 bases in the middle. The DNA of the CDR3 is TGCGCCAGCAGCGTCAGACCCTACGAGCAGTACTTC. It specifies CASSVRPYEQYF.

J is TRBJ2-7 and V is TRBV20-1; possibly TRBD1 for D (5 bases). Trimming pared 0 bases from V and 6 bases from J, leaving 18 bases between. CDR3 length equals 15 residues. CDR1 is DFQATT and CDR2 is SNEGSKA in the germline V gene (reference sequence). The CDR3 is CSARERQPKGGEQYF. Written as DNA, the CDR3 is TGCAGTGCTAGAGAACGACAGCCCAAGGGTGGCGAGCAGTACTTC.

The chain is built from TRBV7-2 and TRBJ2-1, with a weak D call TRBD2 (6 bases). The germline gives CDR1 SGHTA, CDR2 FQGNSA. V lost 5 bases and J 11 bases, leaving 22 bases between the germline ends. This CDR3 has 15 residues. The CDR3 DNA sequence: TGTGCCAGCAGCCCCGCCACGGGAGCAGGACGGCAGCAGTTCTTC. Protein sequence: CASSPATGAGRQQFF.

This clonotype was seen only a few times. The rearrangement links TRBV4-1 to TRBJ2-5, with D hard to call. This CDR3 is built from 16 residues. The ends were cut back, 1 base at V and 2 bases at J, with 14 bases in the middle. CDR1 MGHRA and CDR2 YSYEKL come from the germline V gene. CDR3 bases: TGCGCCAGCAGCCAAGGGGCTGGGTCAGGACAAGAGACCCAGTACTTC. Translation gives CASSQGAGSGQETQYF.

This sequence joins TRBV6-8 and TRBJ2-7, with D uncertain. The CDR3 totals 8 residues. The germline V gene has CDR1 MNHGY and CDR2 SAAAGT. The DNA of the CDR3 is TGTGTCCATCGCGAGCAGTACTTC. Translation: CVHREQYF.

CDR3 region: CSVVLTTIYEQYF. The CDR3 DNA follows: TGCAGCGTTGTCTTAACCACTATCTACGAGCAGTACTTC. The rearrangement links TRBV29-1 to TRBJ2-7; D gene ambiguous. The V gene lost 4 bases and the J gene lost 3 bases, with 13 bases spanning the gap. This CDR3 region has 13 residues. CDR1 is SQVTM, CDR2 ANQGSEA, per germline.

The V gene is TRBV6-5, the J gene TRBJ1-1, with 9 bases that match TRBD1. Germline lookup yields CDR1 MNHEY and CDR2 SVGAGI. The CDR3 runs 14 residues. Germline trimming cut 2 bases from V and 5 bases from J; bases unmatched to any gene: 3. This CDR3 is CASSYRQGGTEAFF. In DNA form, the CDR3 reads TGTGCCAGCAGTTACCGACAGGGGGGTACTGAAGCTTTCTTT.

This chain links TRBV28 with TRBJ1-5; D may be TRBD1 (5 bases). CDR3 length: 14 amino acids. The V and J ends lost 6 bases and 3 bases respectively, with 12 bases between them. Germline V gene sequence: CDR1 MDHEN, CDR2 SYDVKM. CDR3 residues: CASRIRGYNQPQHF. The CDR3, as DNA: TGTGCCAGCAGAATTAGGGGTTACAATCAGCCCCAGCATTTT.

Many counts were recorded for this clonotype. The V gene is TRBV5-1, the J gene TRBJ2-1; D possibly corresponds to TRBD2 (6 bases). Between the trimmed V and J ends, which lost 5 bases and 6 bases, there was a span of 12 bases. Germline V gene data show CDR1 as SGHRS and CDR2 as YFSETQ. This CDR3 spans 13 amino acids. CDR3 nucleotide sequence: TGCGCCAGCAGTACGGGACTTAGCAATGAGCAGTTCTTC. It translates to CASSTGLSNEQFF.

This clonotype was seen ten or more times. The V gene is TRBV5-1, the J gene TRBJ2-7; the match to TRBD2 covers 9 bases. Germline assignment: CDR1 SGHRS and CDR2 YFSETQ. With 3 bases clipped from V and 4 bases from J, the junction kept 5 bases outside the gene matches. This CDR3 is 14 amino acids long. CDR3 in amino acids: CASSWNSGSYEQYF. CDR3 DNA: TGCGCCAGCAGCTGGAATAGCGGGAGTTACGAGCAGTACTTC. Full variable domain (rest looked up from reference TRBV5-1 and TRBJ2-7): KAGVTQTPRYLIKTRGQQVTLSCSPISGHRSVSWYQQTPGQGLQFLFEYFSETQRNKGNFPGRFSGRQFSNSRSEMNVSTLELGDSALYLCASSWNSGSYEQYFGPGTRLTVT.

This clonotype was seen more than once but under ten times. The chain employs TRBV6-6 and TRBJ1-1; D not certain. V lost 1 base, J lost 1 base, and 7 bases lay in between. Germline V gives CDR1 MNHNY, CDR2 SVGAGI (reference sequence). The CDR3 runs to 14 residues. Here the CDR3 reads CASSYLRANTEAFF. The DNA of the CDR3 is TGTGCCAGCAGTTACTTGCGGGCGAACACTGAAGCTTTCTTT.

This clonotype showed up just a few times. The chain has TRBV28 and TRBJ1-2, with unresolved D. Germline V lookup: CDR1 MDHEN, CDR2 SYDVKM. Between the trimmed V and J ends, which lost 5 bases and 6 bases, there was a span of 4 bases. The CDR3 spans 10 residues. The CDR3 bases are TGTGCCAGCAGTATAGATGGCTACACCTTC. Its protein is CASSIDGYTF.